The 19 T cell receptor beta chains in this list originate from one sample, sequenced in a study of regulatory T cells in long-lasting Graves disease. Assembly of TCR beta libraries relied on iRepertoire HTBI primers together with Arm-PCR of CDR3 regions. Each CDR3 protein is one row after TCRdb ran MiXCR on the multiplex PCR reads. The data hold around 450,000 distinct CDR3 sequences, with 20% to 25% observed a single time. The time point is: persistent/refractory GD, antithyroid drugs over 5 years with positive TRAb. The TCR library was prepared using RNA isolated from PBMCs. The source was peripheral blood mononuclear cells (PBMCs), collected when the disease was refractory, from a patient treated with antithyroid drugs. The receptors come from a female donor with Graves disease.

This clonotype was recorded a few times. The rearrangement joins TRBV11-1 to TRBJ2-7; 8 nucleotides match TRBD1. Germline CDR1 is SGHAT and CDR2 is FQDESV (reference sequence). Trimming cost V 5 bases and J 0 bases; bases outside gene matches: 6. This CDR3 region has 15 residues. The DNA for the CDR3 is TGTGCCAGCAGCGGAAGACAGGGGTCCTCCTACGAGCAGTACTTC. Its translation is CASSGRQGSSYEQYF.

This clonotype was recorded many times. This chain connects TRBV20-1 to TRBJ1-1; no firm D call. Looked up from germline, CDR1 is DFQATT and CDR2 is SNEGSKA (reference sequence). V lost 3 bases to trimming and J lost 4 bases, with 12 bases between them. The CDR3 length is 13 residues. CDR3 in DNA: TGCAGTGCTAGGCGGGTTTCGACCACTGAAGCTTTCTTT. Translating it yields CSARRVSTTEAFF.

This clonotype was counted at least ten times. The rearrangement links TRBV28 to TRBJ1-5; D possibly corresponds to TRBD1 (5 bases). CDR1 is MDHEN and CDR2 is SYDVKM in the germline V gene. The CDR3 spans 15 residues. V lost 9 bases, J lost 2 bases, and 17 bases lay in between. The CDR3 region has the DNA TGTGCCAGTTCGCCGGGGGTCAAGGGCAATCAGCCCCAGCATTTT. This gives the protein CASSPGVKGNQPQHF. Using reference TRBV28 and TRBJ1-5 for the parts outside the CDR3, the full variable domain is DVKVTQSSRYLVKRTGEKVFLECVQDMDHENMFWYRQDPGLGLRLIYFSYDVKMKEKGDIPEGYSVSREKKERFSLILESASTNQTSMYLCASSPGVKGNQPQHFGDGTRLSIL.

This clonotype was observed a handful of times. J is TRBJ2-2 and V is TRBV12-3 or TRBV12-4, with TRBD1 matching 7 bases. The V gene end was trimmed by 6 bases and the J gene end by 0 bases; junction bases not matched to a gene: 4. This CDR3 has 15 residues. CDR3 amino acids: CASRGQDSNTGELFF. In nucleotides, the CDR3 is TGTGCCAGCAGAGGACAGGACTCGAACACCGGGGAGCTGTTTTTT.

The rearrangement joins TRBV9 to TRBJ2-7; 7 bases are a match to TRBD1. Looked up from germline, CDR1 is SGDLS and CDR2 is YYNGEE. CDR3 length: 15 amino acids. V lost 3 bases and J lost 2; bases outside the gene matches: 8. CDR3 sequence reads: CASSAQGEPTYEQYF. DNA of the CDR3: TGTGCCAGCAGCGCCCAGGGGGAACCTACCTACGAGCAGTACTTC.

In its sample, this clonotype was seen many times. This chain connects TRBV2 to TRBJ1-4, with D possibly being TRBD1 (5 bases). Trimming stripped 9 bases from V and 2 bases from J, with 10 bases between. Germline V gene data show CDR1 as SNHLY and CDR2 as FYNNEI. The CDR3 totals 13 residues. CDR3 sequence: CASGRETNEKLFF. CDR3 sequence (DNA): TGTGCCAGTGGCAGGGAGACTAATGAAAAACTGTTTTTT.

This clonotype was recorded at least ten times. The rearrangement joins TRBV27 to TRBJ2-7; D possibly matches TRBD1 or TRBD2 (5 bases each). V was clipped by 6 bases and J by 0 bases, with 18 bases between them. Germline lookup yields CDR1 MNHEY and CDR2 SMNVEV (reference sequence). This CDR3 has 16 amino acids. CDR3 bases: TGTGCCAGCAGCCCCCAAGGGACCCCTGACTCCTACGAGCAGTACTTC. It yields the protein CASSPQGTPDSYEQYF.

This clonotype was counted many times. V and J are TRBV28 and TRBJ1-2, with TRBD1 as a possible D gene (6 bases). Germline V gene sequence: CDR1 MDHEN, CDR2 SYDVKM. This CDR3 comprises 13 residues. V lost 2 bases and J lost 7, with 11 bases in between. The CDR3 DNA sequence: TGTGCCAGCAGTTTAAAAGGGGGAGGTGGCTACACCTTC. Its translation is CASSLKGGGGYTF.

Details on this clonotype: The junction differs from germline at one of its ends, possibly a read error. V gene TRBV19 combines with J gene TRBJ1-2; D is possibly TRBD1 (5 bases). CDR3 size: 14 residues. CDR1 is LNHDA, CDR2 SQIVND, per germline (reference sequence). CDR3 sequence (DNA): TGTGTCAGTAGTACCGCAGGGACTTACCAGGGCTACACCTTC. Translated, it gives CVSSTAGTYQGYTF.

The chain recombines TRBV20-1 with TRBJ1-1; D call uncertain. V lost 3 bases and J lost 12, with 11 bases in between. The germline CDR1 and CDR2 sequences are DFQATT and SNEGSKA (reference sequence). The CDR3 runs 10 residues. The CDR3 reads CSASAEGTFF. The CDR3 DNA follows: TGCAGTGCTAGCGCAGAGGGTACTTTCTTT.

The V gene is TRBV2, the J gene TRBJ2-1; a possible D gene is TRBD2 (5 bases). The V end lost 8 bases, the J end lost 10 bases, and 12 bases lay between the germline ends. In germline, CDR1 is SNHLY, CDR2 FYNNEI. The CDR3 is made up of 11 amino acids. The CDR3 bases are TGTGCCAGCCGGCGGGTTCGCGAGCAGTTCTTC. Translated: CASRRVREQFF.

There are many counts of this clonotype. The CDR3 region is CASSYRGSSYEQYF. CDR3 DNA sequence: TGTGCCAGCAGTTACCGGGGGAGCTCCTACGAGCAGTACTTC. The chain couples TRBV27 to TRBJ2-7; D may be TRBD2 (6 bases). This CDR3 has 14 residues. The germline V gene encodes CDR1 MNHEY and CDR2 SMNVEV (reference sequence). Between the trimmed V and J ends, which lost 4 bases and 0 bases, there was a span of 10 bases.

This clonotype turned up a few times. The chain recombines TRBV2 with TRBJ2-5, with D hard to call. Germline CDR1 is SNHLY and CDR2 is FYNNEI. The CDR3 is 12 residues long. V was shortened by 7 bases and J by 5 bases, with 11 bases between the two germline ends. The CDR3 DNA is TGTGCCAGCACCCGGGCGGAGGAGACCCAGTACTTC. Its protein product is CASTRAEETQYF.

This chain uses TRBV4-1 with TRBJ1-1; possible D gene TRBD1, 6 bases. CDR1 MGHRA and CDR2 YSYEKL come from the germline V gene. This CDR3 has 14 residues. Deletions cut 3 bases from V and 10 bases from J, with 18 bases between. The CDR3 DNA reads TGCGCCAGCAGCCACTTGACAGGCCTCAGGTCAGCTTTCTTT. Protein: CASSHLTGLRSAFF.

The chain couples TRBV19 to TRBJ2-2; D gene ambiguous. The CDR3 is 14 residues long. V lost 1 base, J lost 6 bases, and 9 bases lay in between. From germline, CDR1 is LNHDA and CDR2 SQIVND (reference sequence). CDR3 sequence (DNA): TGTGCCAGTAGTATAGGGCCAGACCCCGGGGAGCTGTTTTTT. Translating it yields CASSIGPDPGELFF.

This chain links TRBV3-1 with TRBJ1-6; 8 bases line up with TRBD1. Trimming took 4 bases from V and 7 from J; bases not matched to a gene: 6. The CDR3 has 15 residues. Germline V gives CDR1 LGHDT, CDR2 YNNKEL (reference sequence). CDR3 sequence: CASSPRTGTNSPLHF. The CDR3, as DNA: TGTGCCAGCAGCCCTCGGACAGGGACCAATTCACCCCTCCACTTT.

This clonotype was counted a single time. A much larger clone sits a single nucleotide away, making a read error possible. J is TRBJ2-5 and V is TRBV10-3, with D perhaps matching TRBD2 (5 bases). This CDR3 spans 15 amino acids. In germline, CDR1 is ENHRY, CDR2 SYGVKD. The CDR3: CTISESKGSGETQYF. The CDR3 nucleotides are TGTACCATCAGTGAGTCGAAAGGGAGCGGAGAGACCCAGTACTTC.

Points on this clonotype: As the CDR3 is not closed by the conserved phenylalanine or tryptophan, this likely results from a read error. The chain uses TRBV11-3 and TRBJ1-2, with TRBD1 identical over 9 bases. Looked up from germline, CDR1 is SGHNT and CDR2 is YENEEA. The CDR3 runs 15 residues. V shed 5 bases, J shed 4 bases, and the junction held 8 bases outside the gene matches. CDR3 loop: CASSEGQGLSYGYTL. In nucleotides, the CDR3 is TGTGCCAGCAGCGAGGGACAGGGCCTCTCCTATGGCTACACCCTC.

This clonotype was detected many times. The chain recombines TRBV15 with TRBJ1-2; D ambiguous. Trimming took off 6 bases at V and 2 bases at J, with 10 bases between the two ends. The CDR3 is made up of 13 amino acids. Per the germline V gene, CDR1 is LNHNV and CDR2 is YYDKDF (reference sequence). The DNA of the CDR3 is TGTGCCACCAGTCCCAGGACGAACTATGGCTACACCTTC. This sequence encodes CATSPRTNYGYTF. Together with reference TRBV15 and TRBJ1-2, the CDR3 gives the full variable domain: DAMVIQNPRYQVTQFGKPVTLSCSQTLNHNVMYWYQQKSSQAPKLLFHYYDKDFNNEADTPDNFQSRRPNTSFCFLDIRSPGLGDTAMYLCATSPRTNYGYTFGSGTRLTVV.